One sample yielded the 23 T cell receptor beta chains listed below, sequenced in a study of post-analysis software for immune sequencing data. Study-level findings and limits: Elevated frequency relative to controls characterized four or five TRBV segments in patients, TRBV5-6, TRBV5-1 and TRBV20-1 among them.

Their specific antigens are unknown. TCR beta cDNA libraries included unique molecular identifiers. One entry per CDR3 protein, called by TCRdb with MiXCR from the PCR reads. Of some 450,000 distinct CDR3 sequences in the sample, roughly 45% were seen once. Material: blood. The receptors derive from a girl aged 5-17 years with multiple sclerosis.

This clonotype was seen more than once but under ten times. At one of its ends the junction is not consistent with the germline gene, which may arise from a read error. The chain joins TRBV7-7 to TRBJ1-2, with a tentative D call TRBD1 (6 bases). Germline V gene lookup returns CDR1 SSHAT and CDR2 FNYEAQ (reference sequence). CDR3 size: 16 residues. CDR3 DNA: TGTGCTAGCAGCCCCCGGGACAATCAAGTAGAATTTCGCTACACCTTC. Residues: CASSPRDNQVEFRYTF.

The sample holds a few counts of this clonotype. The chain has TRBV7-9 and TRBJ2-7; D gene uncertain. The CDR3 sequence is 13 residues long. Looked up from germline, CDR1 is SEHNR and CDR2 is FQNEAQ (reference sequence). V was shortened by 4 bases and J by 4 bases, with 11 bases between the two germline ends. CDR3 residues: CASSSSFGYEQYF. The CDR3 DNA reads TGTGCCAGCAGCTCCTCCTTCGGGTACGAGCAGTACTTC. Complete variable domain (other parts from reference TRBV7-9 and TRBJ2-7): DTGVSQNPRHKITKRGQNVTFRCDPISEHNRLYWYRQTLGQGPEFLTYFQNEAQLEKSRLLSDRFSAERPKGSFSTLEIQRTEQGDSAMYLCASSSSFGYEQYFGPGTRLTVT.

The chain combines TRBV6-5 with TRBJ2-3; 9 bases align to TRBD2. V shed 0 bases, J shed 4 bases, and the junction held 2 bases outside the gene matches. This CDR3 has 15 residues. CDR1 is MNHEY, CDR2 SVGAGI, per germline. CDR3 sequence (DNA): TGTGCCAGCAGTTACTCGATAGCGGGGGCAGATACGCAGTATTTT. Translation gives CASSYSIAGADTQYF.

The V gene is TRBV7-9, the J gene TRBJ2-1; D gene ambiguous. V gave up 5 bases and J gave up 10 bases, with 24 bases separating them. Per the germline V gene, CDR1 is SEHNR and CDR2 is FQNEAQ (reference sequence). CDR3 length: 16 amino acids. CDR3 residues: CASSPRTGPDLWEQFF. Written as DNA, the CDR3 is TGTGCCAGCAGCCCCCGCACGGGCCCTGATCTTTGGGAGCAGTTCTTC.

J is TRBJ1-1 and V is TRBV5-1; D uncertain. This CDR3 is 15 amino acids long. CDR1 and CDR2 (germline): SGHRS, YFSETQ. Trimming removed 1 base at V and 1 base at J, with 11 bases between. In DNA form, the CDR3 reads TGCGCCAGCAGCTTGTCTCCCCAAGAGAACACTGAAGCTTTCTTT. Translation gives CASSLSPQENTEAFF.

The chain couples TRBV7-9 to TRBJ2-7; 10 nucleotides align to TRBD2. Germline trimming cut 4 bases from V and 2 bases from J; bases unmatched to any gene: 8. The CDR3 is made up of 16 amino acids. Germline V gene sequence: CDR1 SEHNR, CDR2 FQNEAQ (reference sequence). The CDR3 region has the DNA TGTGCCAGCAGCTCGACTAGCGGGCTCGGAACCTACGAGCAGTACTTC. Amino acids: CASSSTSGLGTYEQYF.

The chain carries TRBV5-1 and TRBJ2-1; weak D call: TRBD2 (6 bases). Deletions cut 4 bases from V and 8 bases from J, with 19 bases between. This CDR3 spans 15 amino acids. CDR1 is SGHRS and CDR2 is YFSETQ in the germline V gene. The CDR3 DNA reads as TGCGCCAGCAGCAAAGGACTACAACCTAGAGATGAGCAGTTCTTC. Protein: CASSKGLQPRDEQFF.

The genes are TRBV7-2 and TRBJ2-1; 7 bases are a match to TRBD2. This CDR3 region has 16 residues. Germline values: CDR1 SGHTA, CDR2 FQGNSA. V gave up 4 bases and J gave up 9 bases; unmatched junction bases: 15. The CDR3 sequence is CASSSRGGSGVGEQFF. Here the CDR3 DNA reads TGTGCCAGCAGCTCCCGGGGCGGGAGCGGGGTCGGTGAGCAGTTCTTC.

This clonotype was detected once. The gene calls are TRBV5-1 and TRBJ2-7, with D perhaps matching TRBD1 or TRBD2 (5 bases each). The CDR3 is 17 residues long. The germline V gene has CDR1 SGHRS and CDR2 YFSETQ. The ends were cut back, 4 bases at V and 4 bases at J, with 24 bases in the middle. CDR3 DNA sequence: TGCGCCAGCAGCCTGACCCAATCCGGGACGACTACTTACGAGCAGTACTTC. The encoded protein is CASSLTQSGTTTYEQYF.

On this clonotype: The junction does not match germline at one end; this may be a read error. The chain has TRBV29-1 and TRBJ2-1; TRBD2 matches at 10 bases. The CDR3 is made up of 14 amino acids. From germline, CDR1 is SQVTM and CDR2 ANQGSEA. CDR3 sequence reads: CIVDQAGGPGEQFF. The CDR3 DNA reads as TGCATCGTTGATCAAGCGGGAGGGCCGGGTGAGCAGTTCTTC.

V gene TRBV9 combines with J gene TRBJ2-3, with 8 bases that match TRBD2. With 4 bases clipped from V and 3 bases from J, the junction kept 10 bases outside the gene matches. The CDR3 is 16 amino acids. The germline V gene has CDR1 SGDLS and CDR2 YYNGEE. CDR3 loop: CASSSLSGSATDTQYF. The CDR3 DNA reads as TGTGCCAGCAGCTCTTTGAGCGGGAGTGCAACAGATACGCAGTATTTT.

This clonotype was detected a few times. The chain couples TRBV5-4 to TRBJ2-1; TRBD2 matches at 12 bases. Germline assignment: CDR1 SGHNT and CDR2 YYREEE (reference sequence). The CDR3 is made up of 18 amino acids. V dropped 0 bases and J dropped 5; count of bases not matched to a gene: 9. In DNA, the CDR3 is TGTGCCAGCAGCTTGGGGGCGGGACTAGCGGGTCCCGACAATGAGCAGTTCTTC. Residues: CASSLGAGLAGPDNEQFF.

The J gene is TRBJ2-7, the V gene TRBV28; 11 nucleotides agree with TRBD2. CDR1 MDHEN and CDR2 SYDVKM come from the germline V gene. CDR3 length: 15 amino acids. The CDR3, as DNA: TGTGTCAGTTCGACTAGCGGGAAGGGTAGTTACGAGCAGTACTTC. Protein sequence: CVSSTSGKGSYEQYF.

V and J are TRBV9 and TRBJ1-2, with TRBD1 as a possible D gene (6 bases). This CDR3 is built from 16 residues. The V end lost 0 bases, the J end lost 4 bases, and 16 bases lay between the germline ends. Germline V gene data show CDR1 as SGDLS and CDR2 as YYNGEE. CDR3 coding DNA: TGTGCCAGCAGCGTAGATGGACAGAGGAACGGCTATGGCTACACCTTC. Amino acid sequence: CASSVDGQRNGYGYTF.

The chain links TRBV24-1 to TRBJ2-1; unclear D gene. The CDR3 is 15 residues long. Germline values: CDR1 KGHDR, CDR2 SFDVKD. V lost 0 bases and J lost 5, with 10 bases in between. DNA for the CDR3: TGTGCCACCAGTGATTTGAAATGGAGACACAATGAGCAGTTCTTC. Encoded protein: CATSDLKWRHNEQFF.

The chain is built from TRBV7-8 and TRBJ2-7, with TRBD2 matching over 9 bases. Germline CDR1 and CDR2: SGHVS and FQNEAQ. This CDR3 has 15 residues. V lost 5 bases and J lost 2; bases outside the gene matches: 7. This CDR3 reads CASSPRLAAAYEQYF. CDR3 bases: TGTGCCAGCAGCCCAAGACTAGCGGCCGCCTACGAGCAGTACTTC.

This clonotype was seen a handful of times. The chain is built from TRBV7-2 and TRBJ2-4; 14 bases line up with TRBD2. Germline V gives CDR1 SGHTA, CDR2 FQGNSA. V trimming: 5 bases; J trimming: 13 bases; junction bases outside the gene matches: 4. The CDR3 sequence is 13 residues long. This CDR3 reads CASSGTSGRLQYF. The CDR3 DNA sequence: TGTGCCAGCAGCGGGACTAGCGGGAGACTCCAGTACTTC.

The genes are TRBV12-3 or TRBV12-4 and TRBJ2-5; 7 bases agree with TRBD1. After removal of 7 bases from V and 0 bases from J, the junction contained 8 bases not matched to a gene. The CDR3 contains 15 residues. As DNA, the CDR3 is TGTGCCAGCACCACCCTCGGGACAGACCAAGAGACCCAGTACTTC. Translated: CASTTLGTDQETQYF.

This chain links TRBV7-6 with TRBJ1-1; D perhaps matches TRBD1 (6 bases). CDR3 length equals 13 residues. Germline CDR1 SGHVS, CDR2 FNYEAQ. The ends were cut back, 5 bases at V and 3 bases at J, with 10 bases in the middle. This chain's CDR3 is CASSADSDTEAFF. The CDR3, as DNA: TGTGCCAGCAGCGCGGACAGTGACACTGAAGCTTTCTTT.

J is TRBJ2-1 and V is TRBV18; D may be TRBD2 (5 bases). CDR1 KGHSH and CDR2 LQKENI come from the germline V gene. The CDR3 is 15 residues long. Between the trimmed V and J ends, which lost 3 bases and 7 bases, there was a span of 16 bases. For the CDR3, the DNA is TGTGCCAGCTCACCCCCTCGGACTCGGGCGAATGAGCAGTTCTTC. This encodes CASSPPRTRANEQFF.

V usage is TRBV7-9 and J usage is TRBJ2-3, with 9 bases identical to TRBD2. Looked up from germline, CDR1 is SEHNR and CDR2 is FQNEAQ (reference sequence). J gave up 2 bases and V 1 base, and 4 bases lay outside the gene matches. The length of the CDR3 is 16 residues. CDR3 loop: CASSLGLADFTDTQYF. CDR3 in DNA: TGTGCCAGCAGCTTAGGACTAGCGGACTTCACAGATACGCAGTATTTT.

The J gene is TRBJ2-1, the V gene TRBV11-2; either TRBD1 or TRBD2 may fit D (5 bases each). The length of the CDR3 is 16 residues. The germline CDR1 and CDR2 sequences are SGHAT and FQNNGV. Trimming stripped 2 bases from V and 2 bases from J, with 13 bases between. CDR3 sequence: CASSLWGWGTYNEQFF. In DNA, the CDR3 is TGTGCCAGCAGCTTATGGGGGTGGGGAACCTACAATGAGCAGTTCTTC.

This clonotype was observed a handful of times. This chain connects TRBV4-2 to TRBJ2-1; D not certain. Trimming pared 4 bases from V and 8 bases from J, leaving 12 bases between. Germline-derived CDR1 and CDR2 are LGHNA and YNFKEQ. This CDR3 contains 13 residues. The CDR3: CASSRPTEDEQFF. The CDR3 nucleotides read TGTGCCAGCAGCCGACCTACCGAAGATGAGCAGTTCTTC.